This TCR beta chain originates from a study of shared clonotypes between healthy human individuals. CD8 cells classed as naive were CD45RO-negative and positively selected for CCR7, excluding terminally differentiated effector memory CD45RA+ cells. Sequenced by immunoSEQ multiplex PCR; TCRdb stores in-frame clones only, minus some. Counted here are fewer than 850,000 clones, approximately 96% occurring once; the ten biggest clones make up 0.2% to 0.25%. Trimming took 7 bases from V and 9 from J, leaving 13 bases between them. The CDR3 has 12 residues. CDR1 is SEHNR, CDR2 FQNEAQ, per germline (reference sequence).

The source of this sequence is a man younger than 40 in good health. V gene TRBV7-9 combines with J gene TRBJ2-1; perhaps TRBD1 as D (6 bases). The sequenced sample was naive CD8+ T cells sorted from blood. CDR3 protein: CASTTGFSEQFF. The CDR3, as DNA: TGTGCCAGCACAACAGGGTTCTCTGAGCAGTTCTTC.